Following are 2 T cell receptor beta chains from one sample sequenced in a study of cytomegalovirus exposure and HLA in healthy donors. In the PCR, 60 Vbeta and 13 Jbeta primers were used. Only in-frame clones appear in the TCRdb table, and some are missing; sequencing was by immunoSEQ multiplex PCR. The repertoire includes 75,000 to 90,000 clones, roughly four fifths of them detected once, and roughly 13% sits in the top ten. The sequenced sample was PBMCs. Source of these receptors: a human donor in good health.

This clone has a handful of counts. Here the CDR3 reads CASSLVRGGTEAFF. CDR3 in DNA: TGTGCCAGCAGCTTGGTAAGGGGAGGCACTGAAGCTTTCTTT. The gene calls are TRBV5-6 and TRBJ1-1, with D maybe TRBD1 (5 bases). The CDR3 spans 14 residues. Deletions cut 0 bases from V and 4 bases from J, with 10 bases between. Germline V gives CDR1 SGHDT, CDR2 YYEEEE.

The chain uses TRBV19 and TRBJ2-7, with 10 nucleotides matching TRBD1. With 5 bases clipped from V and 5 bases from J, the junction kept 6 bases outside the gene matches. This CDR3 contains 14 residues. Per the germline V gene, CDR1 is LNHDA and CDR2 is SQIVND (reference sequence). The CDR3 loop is CASSSGQGTNEQYF. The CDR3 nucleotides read TGTGCCAGTAGTTCGGGACAGGGGACCAACGAGCAGTACTTC.